This note documents a single T cell receptor (beta chain) sequence. The V and J ends lost 5 bases and 2 bases respectively, with 11 bases between them. Looked up from germline, CDR1 is SGHRS and CDR2 is YFSETQ. The CDR3 sequence is 14 residues long. The data belong to a study of blood T cell repertoires in COVID-19. The table came from immunoSEQ multiplex PCR; TCRdb's copy has only in-frame clones and leaves some out. Here the sample spans about 120,000 clones, around 80% being singletons. The sequenced sample consisted of peripheral blood. This clonotype originated in a woman between 50 and 59 years old with acute or convalescent COVID-19. The J gene is TRBJ2-1, the V gene TRBV5-1, with a weak D call TRBD2 (6 bases). The CDR3 region has the DNA TGCGCCAGCAGTCGCGGGATCACCTACAATGAGCAGTTCTTC. As protein: CASSRGITYNEQFF.